The 20 T cell receptor beta chains below were found in one sample sequenced in a study of neurological immune-mediated disorders. TCRdb itself ran the 5' RACE reads through MiXCR, one entry per CDR3 protein. The table records around 33,000 distinct CDR3 sequences, roughly 25% of them present only once. The sequenced sample was CD4+ T cells from blood. These receptors were obtained from a man aged 50-59 years with HTLV-1-associated myelopathy (HAM/TSP).

This clonotype appeared many times. The chain is built from TRBV20-1 and TRBJ2-2; 11 nucleotides line up with TRBD2. Germline lookup yields CDR1 DFQATT and CDR2 SNEGSKA (reference sequence). The junction had 8 bases not matched to a gene; V was cut back by 3 bases and J by 5 bases. The CDR3 length is 16 residues. CDR3 coding DNA: TGCAGTGCTAGGGGGCCCCGACTAGCGGGAACCGGGGAGCTGTTTTTT. Its translation is CSARGPRLAGTGELFF.

This chain links TRBV12-2 with TRBJ1-5; TRBD1, the table's D call, lacks a check against the DNA. TRBV12-2 is a known pseudogene. This CDR3 comprises 16 residues. The CDR3 nucleotides are TGTGCAAGTCGCTTGGGGACATCCCATCACAATCAGCCCCAGCATTTT. Amino acids: CASRLGTSHHNQPQHF.

This clonotype was recorded many times. V usage is TRBV7-2 and J usage is TRBJ2-7; maybe TRBD2 (5 bases). The germline gives CDR1 SGHTA, CDR2 FQGNSA. V was shortened by 3 bases and J by 1 base, with 7 bases between the two germline ends. This CDR3 comprises 13 residues. The CDR3 here is CASSFGGSYEQYF. The CDR3 DNA reads as TGTGCCAGCAGCTTCGGCGGGTCCTACGAGCAGTACTTC.

This clonotype was picked up many times. The V call is TRBV25-1, the J call TRBJ1-6, with D uncertain. The CDR3 has 13 amino acids. CDR1 MGHDK and CDR2 SYGVNS come from the germline V gene. Trimming took off 6 bases at V and 5 bases at J, with 8 bases between the two ends. The CDR3 loop is CASRVGDNSPLHF. The CDR3 nucleotides are TGTGCCAGCAGAGTGGGCGATAATTCACCCCTCCACTTT.

This clonotype was counted ten times or more. The chain links TRBV20-1 to TRBJ1-4; possible D gene TRBD1, 5 bases. This CDR3 contains 14 residues. From germline, CDR1 is DFQATT and CDR2 SNEGSKA (reference sequence). V lost 3 bases to trimming and J lost 8 bases, with 16 bases between them. The DNA for the CDR3 is TGCAGTGCTAGTTTTGCCCAGGGTCGGGAAAAACTGTTTTTT. This gives the protein CSASFAQGREKLFF.

This clonotype was found many times. The chain combines TRBV6-5 with TRBJ2-1; TRBD1 might be the D (5 bases). V shed 4 bases and J shed 5 bases, with 15 bases lying between them. Germline CDR1 and CDR2: MNHEY and SVGAGI. CDR3 length: 15 amino acids. The CDR3 sequence is CASSSQGPPHNEQFF. CDR3 sequence (DNA): TGTGCCAGCAGTTCCCAGGGTCCGCCCCACAATGAGCAGTTCTTC.

This clonotype was found many times. V is TRBV12-3 or TRBV12-4 and J is TRBJ2-1, with D maybe TRBD2 (6 bases). The CDR3 is 16 amino acids. Trimming left V 2 bases short and J 6 bases short, with 17 bases between. CDR3 in amino acids: CASSLNSGGNSNEQFF. CDR3 DNA: TGTGCCAGCAGTTTAAATTCAGGAGGGAACTCCAATGAGCAGTTCTTC.

This clonotype was detected ten times or more. V is TRBV5-1 and J is TRBJ1-2; unclear D gene. Germline-derived CDR1 and CDR2 are SGHRS and YFSETQ. V lost 0 bases to trimming and J lost 7 bases, with 16 bases between them. This CDR3 has 15 amino acids. CDR3 in amino acids: CASSLGEAGTAGYTF. The CDR3 nucleotides read TGCGCCAGCAGCTTGGGGGAAGCGGGAACGGCTGGCTACACCTTC.

At least ten counts were recorded for this clonotype. The gene calls are TRBV7-8 and TRBJ2-7, with a weak D call TRBD2 (6 bases). V was trimmed by 5 bases and J by 3 bases, leaving 14 bases between them. Germline CDR1 and CDR2: SGHVS and FQNEAQ. The CDR3 contains 14 residues. The CDR3 reads CASSPTGTGYEQYF. The CDR3 DNA is TGTGCCAGCAGCCCAACCGGGACTGGCTACGAGCAGTACTTC.

This sequence joins TRBV7-2 and TRBJ2-6, with 9 bases aligning to TRBD1. There are 17 residues in the CDR3. Germline trimming cut 4 bases from V and 4 bases from J; bases unmatched to any gene: 8. In germline, CDR1 is SGHTA, CDR2 FQGNSA. In DNA form, the CDR3 reads TGTGCCAGCAGCTCTTTAGGGACAGGGTTCGGGGCCAACGTCCTGACTTTC. It specifies CASSSLGTGFGANVLTF.

This clonotype has ten or more counts. V gene TRBV10-3 combines with J gene TRBJ2-7; D unresolved. This CDR3 spans 14 amino acids. The germline gives CDR1 ENHRY, CDR2 SYGVKD. The V end was cut by 6 bases, the J end by 1 base, with 13 bases between. DNA for the CDR3: TGTGCCATCAGCCCAACCGGCGGTTCCTACGAGCAGTACTTC. Encoded protein: CAISPTGGSYEQYF.

In this sample, this clonotype turned up many times. The chain links TRBV20-1 to TRBJ2-3, with 7 nucleotides matching TRBD2. V gave up 6 bases and J gave up 2 bases; unmatched junction bases: 14. CDR3 length equals 16 residues. Looked up from germline, CDR1 is DFQATT and CDR2 is SNEGSKA (reference sequence). The CDR3 nucleotides read TGCAGTGCCCGATACCAGCGGGGCCAAATCACAGATACGCAGTATTTT. It is translated as CSARYQRGQITDTQYF.

This sequence joins TRBV25-1 and TRBJ1-5; D may be TRBD1 (5 bases). This CDR3 has 15 amino acids. With 4 bases removed from V and 2 bases from J, the gap between germline ends came to 12 bases. The germline gives CDR1 MGHDK, CDR2 SYGVNS. CDR3 amino acids: CASSASGLGNQPQHF. CDR3 nucleotide sequence: TGTGCCAGCAGTGCTTCAGGGTTAGGCAATCAGCCCCAGCATTTT.

This clonotype was observed at least ten times. The V call is TRBV12-3 or TRBV12-4, the J call TRBJ2-7; 7 nucleotides line up with TRBD1. CDR3 length: 15 residues. With 7 bases clipped from V and 0 bases from J, the junction kept 9 bases outside the gene matches. For the CDR3, the DNA is TGTGCCAGCACCTATGCAGGGGGAAGCTCCTACGAGCAGTACTTC. This gives the protein CASTYAGGSSYEQYF.

V gene TRBV3-1 combines with J gene TRBJ1-1, with TRBD1 identical over 9 bases. CDR3 size: 12 residues. V trimming: 3 bases; J trimming: 10 bases; junction bases outside the gene matches: 3. Germline V gene lookup returns CDR1 LGHDT and CDR2 YNNKEL (reference sequence). The DNA for the CDR3 is TGTGCCAGCAGCCAGGCGGGACAGGGAGCTTTCTTT. Translating it yields CASSQAGQGAFF.

This clonotype showed up just a few times. The V call is TRBV19, the J call TRBJ2-1; possibly TRBD1 or TRBD2 for D (5 bases each). CDR3 length: 15 amino acids. The ends were cut back, 5 bases at V and 4 bases at J, with 15 bases in the middle. CDR1 LNHDA and CDR2 SQIVND come from the germline V gene (reference sequence). The CDR3 DNA sequence: TGTGCCAGTAGTCCCGACGGGGCGGTTTACAATGAGCAGTTCTTC. This sequence encodes CASSPDGAVYNEQFF.

The chain carries TRBV4-1 and TRBJ1-2; TRBD1 agrees at 7 bases. There are 14 residues in the CDR3. J lost 8 bases, V lost 3 bases, and 9 bases had no gene match. Germline V gene lookup returns CDR1 MGHRA and CDR2 YSYEKL. The CDR3 sequence: CASSHGTGAEGYTF. CDR3 in DNA: TGCGCCAGCAGCCACGGAACAGGGGCGGAAGGCTACACCTTC.

Ten or more counts support this clonotype. The rearrangement uses TRBV12-3 or TRBV12-4 and TRBJ2-7; D gene ambiguous. Trimming removed 5 bases from V and 2 bases from J, with 4 bases in between. The CDR3 is made up of 11 amino acids. The CDR3 sequence: CASSTAYEQYF. The CDR3 DNA is TGTGCCAGCAGTACAGCCTACGAGCAGTACTTC.

This clonotype has a count of ten or more. J is TRBJ1-6 and V is TRBV11-1; no definite D call. V was shortened by 7 bases and J by 9 bases, with 10 bases between the two germline ends. Looked up from germline, CDR1 is SGHAT and CDR2 is FQDESV (reference sequence). This CDR3 spans 12 amino acids. Here the CDR3 reads CASTSGGSPLHF. DNA of the CDR3: TGTGCCAGCACCTCGGGCGGTTCACCCCTCCACTTT.

V and J are TRBV20-1 and TRBJ2-3; D is undetermined. This CDR3 is built from 12 residues. The germline V and J ends were trimmed by 7 bases and 0 bases, with 8 bases remaining between them. The V gene's germline CDR1 is DFQATT and CDR2 SNEGSKA (reference sequence). CDR3 DNA sequence: TGCAGTGTCACGGACAGCACAGATACGCAGTATTTT. Residues: CSVTDSTDTQYF.